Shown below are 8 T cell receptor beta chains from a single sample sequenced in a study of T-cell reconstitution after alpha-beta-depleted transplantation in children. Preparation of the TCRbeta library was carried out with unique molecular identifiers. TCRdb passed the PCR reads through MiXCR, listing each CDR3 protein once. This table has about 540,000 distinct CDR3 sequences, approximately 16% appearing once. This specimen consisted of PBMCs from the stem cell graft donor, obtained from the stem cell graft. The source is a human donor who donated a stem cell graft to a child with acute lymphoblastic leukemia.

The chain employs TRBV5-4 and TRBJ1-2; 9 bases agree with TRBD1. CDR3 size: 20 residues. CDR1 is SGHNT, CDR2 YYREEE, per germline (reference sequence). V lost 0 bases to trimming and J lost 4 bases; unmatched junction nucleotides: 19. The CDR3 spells CASSLAPEAFTGGDTYGYTF. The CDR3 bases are TGTGCCAGCAGCTTGGCCCCAGAAGCTTTTACAGGGGGCGACACCTATGGCTACACCTTC.

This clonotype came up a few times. The CDR3 nucleotides read TGCGCCAGCAGCGAGGGGACAGCAACTAATGAAAAACTGTTTTTT. It codes for CASSEGTATNEKLFF. The chain combines TRBV5-1 with TRBJ1-4; TRBD1 aligns across 7 bases. The CDR3 covers 15 residues. The germline gives CDR1 SGHRS, CDR2 YFSETQ. J gave up 0 bases and V 4 bases, and 3 bases lay outside the gene matches.

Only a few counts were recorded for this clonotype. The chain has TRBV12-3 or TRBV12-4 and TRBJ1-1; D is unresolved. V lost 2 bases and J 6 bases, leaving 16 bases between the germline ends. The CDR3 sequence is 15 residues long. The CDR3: CASSLFAAGLAEAFF. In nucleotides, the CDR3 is TGTGCCAGCAGTTTATTTGCAGCGGGGTTAGCTGAAGCTTTCTTT.

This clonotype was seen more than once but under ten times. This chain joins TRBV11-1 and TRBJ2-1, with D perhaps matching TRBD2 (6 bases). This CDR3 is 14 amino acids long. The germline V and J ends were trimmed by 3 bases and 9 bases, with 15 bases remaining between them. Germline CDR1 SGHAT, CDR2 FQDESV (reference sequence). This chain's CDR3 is CASSLGLIPTEQFF. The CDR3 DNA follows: TGTGCCAGCAGCTTGGGACTCATCCCCACTGAGCAGTTCTTC.

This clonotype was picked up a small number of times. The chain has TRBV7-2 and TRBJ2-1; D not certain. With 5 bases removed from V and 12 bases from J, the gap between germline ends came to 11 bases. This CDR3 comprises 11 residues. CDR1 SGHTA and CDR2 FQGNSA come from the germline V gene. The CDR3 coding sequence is TGTGCCAGCAGCCCTCGTCTTACGCAGTTCTTC. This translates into CASSPRLTQFF. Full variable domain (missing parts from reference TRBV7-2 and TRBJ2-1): GAGVSQSPSNKVTEKGKDVELRCDPISGHTALYWYRQSLGQGLEFLIYFQGNSAPDKSGLPSDRFSAERTGGSVSTLTIQRTQQEDSAVYLCASSPRLTQFFGPGTRLTVL.

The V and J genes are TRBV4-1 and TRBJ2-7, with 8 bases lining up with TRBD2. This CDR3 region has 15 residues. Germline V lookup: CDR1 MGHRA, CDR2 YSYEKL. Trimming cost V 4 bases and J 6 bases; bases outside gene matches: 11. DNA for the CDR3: TGCGCCAGCAGCCTAATCAGCGGGAGTCCTTCCGAGCAGTACTTC. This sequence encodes CASSLISGSPSEQYF.

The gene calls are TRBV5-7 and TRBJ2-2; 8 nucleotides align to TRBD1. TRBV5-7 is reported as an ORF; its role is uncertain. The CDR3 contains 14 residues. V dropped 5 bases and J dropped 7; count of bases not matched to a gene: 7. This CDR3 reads CASRRGQASGELFF. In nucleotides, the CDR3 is TGTGCCAGCAGGAGGGGACAGGCCAGCGGGGAGCTGTTTTTT.

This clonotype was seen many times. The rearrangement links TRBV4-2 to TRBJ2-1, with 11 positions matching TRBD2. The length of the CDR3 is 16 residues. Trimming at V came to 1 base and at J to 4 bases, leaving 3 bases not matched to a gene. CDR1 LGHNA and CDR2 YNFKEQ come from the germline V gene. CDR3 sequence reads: CASSQVGTSGYNEQFF. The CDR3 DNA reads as TGTGCCAGCAGCCAAGTCGGGACTAGCGGATACAATGAGCAGTTCTTC.